This T cell receptor beta chain originates from a study of blood T cell repertoires in COVID-19. Original processing notes: The authors estimated nucleated cell counts from reference gene primer amplification. Profiled with immunoSEQ multiplex PCR; TCRdb holds only in-frame clones, not every one. V and J calls and clone size are given by that table; D and trimming were obtained from the DNA. The data contain about 320,000 clones, 85% of them seen just once; the ten biggest clones take up over 1.5%. Participants were placed into cohorts based on the clinical history they reported. Before they entered the study, exposed participants had met a COVID-19 case within 2 weeks. Germline CDR1 and CDR2: SEHNR and FQNEAQ (reference sequence). The J segment lost 0 bases and the V segment lost 5 bases, leaving 15 bases of the junction unmatched. The CDR3 length is 19 residues.

Sequenced material: PBMCs or T cells enriched from blood (not recorded which). This chain joins TRBV7-9 and TRBJ1-4, with 7 bases identical to TRBD1. The source is a woman in her 30s who had been exposed to COVID-19. The CDR3: CASSLGRGTQGTTNEKLFF. The CDR3 DNA sequence: TGTGCCAGCAGCCTAGGAAGGGGGACACAGGGGACAACTAATGAAAAACTGTTTTTT.